A selection of T cell receptor beta chains follows, all from one sample in a study of glioma-infiltrating T cells. TCRdb reprocessed the multiplex PCR reads with MiXCR, giving one entry per CDR3 protein. The profile shows roughly 120,000 distinct CDR3 sequences, roughly 24% of them singletons. Material for sequencing was glioma tissue, nonneoplastic brain tissue, or PBMCs (not recorded which). Every receptor here comes from a human donor with low-grade glioma or glioblastoma, undergoing nonglioma brain surgery, or in good health (not recorded which). CDR3s include the opening cysteine and the closing phenylalanine or tryptophan. A D gene is named only where the DNA matches it firmly. Rows give clone size only sometimes, using once, few, many, or a class for an expanded clone.

NA TRBJ2-3 TRBV7-9 many TGTGCCAGCAGCTCCAGGACCACTTACACAGATACGCAGTATTTT CASSSRTTYTDTQYF
NA TRBJ2-5 TRBV5-4 NA TGTGCCAGCAGCGGAAGAGGGGGGCGCAGGGAGACCCAGTACTTC CASSGRGGRRETQYF
NA TRBJ2-7 TRBV6-1 many TGTGCCAGCGGGGACGAGCAGTACTTC CASGDEQYF
NA TRBJ2-1 TRBV12-3/TRBV12-4 many TGTGCCAGCAGTTCCAGCTACTCCTACAATGAGCAGTTCTTC CASSSSYSYNEQFF
TRBD2 TRBJ2-1 TRBV4-1 many TGCGCCAGCAGCCAAGGCACTAGCGGAGCCTACAATGAGCAGTTCTTC CASSQGTSGAYNEQFF
TRBD1 TRBJ2-7 TRBV4-2 few TGTGCCAGCAGCCAACCCCCGGGACAGGGGAACTACGAGCAGTACTTC CASSQPPGQGNYEQYF
TRBD2 TRBJ2-5 TRBV4-1 many TGCGCCAGCAGCCAAGGGGCGGGAGCGGAGACCCAGTACTTC CASSQGAGAETQYF
TRBD2 TRBJ2-3 TRBV20-1 many TGCAGTGCTAGAGATCAACTAGCGGGAGTAGGGGATACGCAGTATTTT CSARDQLAGVGDTQYF
NA TRBJ2-2 TRBV5-1 many TGCGCCAGCAGCTTGGTTGGCCTAGCTTCTGGGGAGCTGTTTTTT CASSLVGLASGELFF
TRBD2 TRBJ2-7 TRBV6-5 once TGTGCCAGCAATAAGGGCGGGAGCGTCGACGAGCAGTACTTT CASNKGGSVDEQYF
TRBD2 TRBJ2-3 TRBV6-1 many TGTGCCAGCAGGAGCGCGGGAGTCACAGATACGCAGTATTTT CASRSAGVTDTQYF
TRBD2 TRBJ2-7 TRBV20-1 many TGCAGTGCTACCGCTTTTACTAGCGGGGATTCCTACGAGCAGTACTTC CSATAFTSGDSYEQYF
NA TRBJ2-3 TRBV7-6 many TGTGCCAGCAGCCCCTCGAGGGATACGCAGTATTTT CASSPSRDTQYF
NA TRBJ2-2 TRBV2 many TGTGCCAGCAGTGTCGTACGTCACACCGGGGAGCTGTTTTTT CASSVVRHTGELFF
NA TRBJ1-6 TRBV9 NA TGTGCCAGCAGCGTAGAGTACACCGATTCACCCCTCCACTTT CASSVEYTDSPLHF
NA TRBJ1-1 TRBV12-3/TRBV12-4 NA TGTGCCAGCATACCCCAAGGGGGTAGGAACACTGAAGCTTTCTTT CASIPQGGRNTEAFF
NA TRBJ2-1 TRBV29-1 NA TGCAGCGTTGACTTGAGGGGTTGGGAGCAGTTCTTC CSVDLRGWEQFF
TRBD2 TRBJ2-7 TRBV5-4 NA TGTGCCAGCAGCTTGGGACTAGCGGTCTCCTACGAGCAGTACTTC CASSLGLAVSYEQYF
TRBD1 TRBJ1-3 TRBV6-1 NA TGTGCCAGCAGTTTAAGGACAGGGCGCGGAAACACCATATATTTT CASSLRTGRGNTIYF
NA TRBJ2-3 TRBV10-3 NA TGTGCCATCAGTGAGGCCAGTCTCGGCGGGCTCAAAGATACGCAGTATTTT CAISEASLGGLKDTQYF
NA TRBJ2-2 TRBV27 many TGTGCCAGCACTCCGGGTCAAAGCGTAACCGGGGAGCTGTTTTTT CASTPGQSVTGELFF
NA TRBJ1-5 TRBV28 many TGTGCCAGCAGTCCTCCTGGGAGCAATCAGCCCCAGCATTTT CASSPPGSNQPQHF
NA TRBJ1-1 TRBV10-3 NA TGTGCCATCGGTCGTGAGGAGGACACTGAAGCTTTCTTT CAIGREEDTEAFF
NA TRBJ2-3 TRBV19 few TGTGCCAGTAGTGATCGACTACTCAGTCATACGCAGTATTTT CASSDRLLSHTQYF
TRBD2 TRBJ2-3 TRBV28 many TGTGCCAGCACCTACGCCAGCGGGAGACAAGATACGCAGTATTTT CASTYASGRQDTQYF
NA TRBJ2-5 TRBV6-1 many TGTGCCAGCAGTTCCCAGGGGGGGGCCCAAGAGACCCAGTACTTC CASSSQGGAQETQYF
TRBD2 TRBJ2-1 TRBV19 few TGTGCCAGTAGTATACCCCCCCCAGCTAGCGGGAGGGGTGAGCAGTTCTTC CASSIPPPASGRGEQFF
TRBD2 TRBJ2-7 TRBV7-9 few TGTGCCAGCAGCTTAGGCCTAGAACTAGCGGGAAACGAGCAGTACTTC CASSLGLELAGNEQYF
NA TRBJ2-1 TRBV5-1 many TGCGCCAGCAAAATCATAGGTATCCCCGATGAGCAGTTCTTC CASKIIGIPDEQFF
NA TRBJ2-3 TRBV6-1 many TGTGCCAGCAGTGAAGCGCTTCCGGGGCGCACAGATACGCAGTATTTT CASSEALPGRTDTQYF
TRBD2 TRBJ2-4 TRBV7-9 many TGTGCCAGCACACAAATATCAACAGCGGGAGGAGTAATTCAGTACTTC CASTQISTAGGVIQYF
NA TRBJ2-4 TRBV7-2 many TGTGCCAGCAGCTTAGGCCAGCGGATAAACATTCAGTACTTC CASSLGQRINIQYF
NA TRBJ2-5 TRBV19 few TGTGCCAGTAGTGTCACCAGGGGCACCCAAGAGACCCAGTACTTC CASSVTRGTQETQYF
NA TRBJ2-7 TRBV20-1 many TGCAGTGCCAGTCGACCGACGGCCCCCTACGAGCAGTACTTC CSASRPTAPYEQYF
TRBD2 TRBJ2-3 TRBV7-2 many TGTGCCAGCAGCCCCACGGGACTAGATTCAGATACGCAGTATTTT CASSPTGLDSDTQYF
NA TRBJ1-1 TRBV7-9 many TGTGCCACTAGGGAAAAATCCGGACAAAAGGACACTGAAGCTTTCTTT CATREKSGQKDTEAFF
NA TRBJ2-2 TRBV7-9 NA TGTGCCAGCAACTCCCACACCGGGGAGCTGTTTTTT CASNSHTGELFF
TRBD2 TRBJ2-5 TRBV28 many TGTGCCAGCAGTTTAGGAGCGGGAGGGCCAACAGAGACCCAGTACTTC CASSLGAGGPTETQYF
TRBD2 TRBJ2-1 TRBV5-1 NA TGCGCCAACAGCTTGGAAGGCGGGAGGGCCCCTGAGCAGTTCTTC CANSLEGGRAPEQFF
NA TRBJ2-3 TRBV9 NA TGTGCCAGCAGCGTCAGCGGAGGACTAGATACGCAGTATTTT CASSVSGGLDTQYF
NA TRBJ2-3 TRBV20-1 many TGCAGTGCTAGAGTACCCCGCTATCCCGAACCGGGCACAGATACGCAGTATTTT CSARVPRYPEPGTDTQYF
NA TRBJ2-3 TRBV12-3/TRBV12-4 many TGTGCCAGCAGTCATGGAGTGGGGGCAGATACGCAGTATTTT CASSHGVGADTQYF
TRBD2 TRBJ2-4 TRBV12-3/TRBV12-4 NA TGTGCCAGCAGTTTGTTCCAGACTAGCGGAAGGCGGTACTTC CASSLFQTSGRRYF
TRBD2 TRBJ2-3 TRBV7-3 few TGTGCCAGCAGCCCCCTAGGGGAGGGCCCCGCAGATACGCAGTATTTT CASSPLGEGPADTQYF
TRBD1 TRBJ1-2 TRBV6-1 many TGTGCCAGCAGCTGGGACAGGGAACGTCTAGCCTTC CASSWDRERLAF
NA TRBJ2-7 TRBV7-9 once TGTGCCAGCAGCTTATCGTTCGGCGGCGACTACGAGCAGTACTTC CASSLSFGGDYEQYF
NA TRBJ2-7 TRBV6-6 many TGTGCCAGCAGTTACGCTTCCACCAGCTCCTACGAGCAGTACTTC CASSYASTSSYEQYF
NA TRBJ1-5 TRBV6-1 many TGTGCCAGCAAAGGTAATCAGCCCCAGCATTTT CASKGNQPQHF